Included here is one TCR beta chain sequence, with context. Its antigen remains unknown. Genomic DNA provided the template from which TCR beta VDJ and CDR3 profiles were obtained. TCRdb fed the reads into MiXCR, producing one record per CDR3 protein. Of 150,000 to 200,000 distinct CDR3 sequences in the sample, about 50% were seen once. The sample belongs to a study of CD8+CD57+ T cells in acquired aplastic anemia. Notes on the study in general: Patients and controls were found to share 25 to 35 CD8+ CDR3 sequences.

For sequencing, patients were chosen who had shown expansion of CD8+CD57+ cells by flow cytometry. Patients had undergone no therapy by the time their blood was sampled. CDR3 length equals 15 residues. V was shortened by 1 base and J by 7 bases, with 13 bases between the two germline ends. Germline CDR1 MGHDK, CDR2 SYGVNS. The sequence derives from a human donor with aplastic anemia. The rearrangement uses TRBV25-1 and TRBJ2-2, with a weak D call TRBD1 (6 bases). Sequenced material: sorted CD4+, CD8+, or CD8+CD57+ T cells (not recorded which) from PBMCs. The CDR3, as DNA: TGTGCCAGCAGTGAATGGGACAAATCGGTCGGGGAGCTGTTTTTT. Translating gives CASSEWDKSVGELFF.